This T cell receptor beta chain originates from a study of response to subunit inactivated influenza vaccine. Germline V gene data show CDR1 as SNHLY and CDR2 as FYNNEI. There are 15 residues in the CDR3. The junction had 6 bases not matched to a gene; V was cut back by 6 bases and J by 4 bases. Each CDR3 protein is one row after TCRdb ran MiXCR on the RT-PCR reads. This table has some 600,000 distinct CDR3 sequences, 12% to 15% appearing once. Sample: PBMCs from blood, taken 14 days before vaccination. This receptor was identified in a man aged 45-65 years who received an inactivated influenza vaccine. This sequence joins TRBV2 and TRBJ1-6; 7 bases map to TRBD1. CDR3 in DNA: TGTGCCAGCAGGAATGCGGGACAGTATAATTCACCCCTCCACTTT. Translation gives CASRNAGQYNSPLHF.